This T cell receptor beta chain was sequenced during a study of technical replicates of blood from a few donors. The data were produced by immunoSEQ multiplex PCR, yet TCRdb's version contains in-frame clones alone and is incomplete. The table has 55,000 to 75,000 clones, 75% to 95% seen once. Sample: PBMCs. The TCR originated in a human donor in good health. Some clones in this sample may be carry-over from other donors' samples.

The CDR3 here is CSGQQGHTIYF. The CDR3 DNA reads as TGCAGCGGGCAACAGGGACACACCATATATTTT. The chain carries TRBV29-1 and TRBJ1-3, with a tentative D call TRBD1 (6 bases). Germline V CDR1 and CDR2: SQVTM, ANQGSEA. Trimming took 7 bases from V and 8 from J, leaving 12 bases between them. The CDR3 length is 11 residues.